This T cell receptor beta chain was obtained from a study of blood T cell repertoires in COVID-19 (dated by TCRdb to about 2020). Notes on the research overall: Samples from collaborators originated in the United States, Italy and Spain and spanned both the acute and convalescent phases of COVID-19. The sample metadata nearly always contained a de-identified subject ID, COVID-19 status, age in years and sex. The repertoires were released in a freely available public database intended as a resource for research on the immune response to SARS-CoV-2. Samples were obtained from the ongoing ImmuneRACE study (first 160 participants) and from over a thousand subjects provided by 6 global collaborators. The material from the prospective study consisted of cDNA or gDNA derived from T cells, B-cell-depleted T cells, or PBMCs. HLA class I and class II types, where available, came from metadata supplied by the sample provider rather than from assay-based typing. Subjects who had been exposed to COVID-19, were actively infected with it, or had recovered from it provided the deeply sampled blood TCRbeta repertoires that made up the dataset.

The collaborating institutions used their own protocols to collect whole blood in K2EDTA tubes. For TCRbeta analysis, collaborators shipped samples in one of three forms: frozen whole blood, isolated PBMCs, or DNA extracted from either of those sample types. Results and caveats for the whole study, not just this receptor: The amount of clinical and demographic metadata varied by source and participant and was provided uncurated.

In the case of this clone: The specificity of this receptor is unknown. Base qualities are not recorded, but no much larger clone differs from it by a single base.

The immunoSEQ Assay, a bias-controlled multiplex PCR, was used to amplify TCRbeta CDR3 regions from genomic DNA. The authors processed their data as follows. The number of nucleated cells in each sample was estimated by amplification of reference gene primers within the assay. To quantify the absolute abundance of each unique TCRbeta CDR3 rearrangement, sequence reads were collapsed and filtered. For each sample, productive Simpson clonality was calculated by taking the square root of Simpson's diversity index across productive rearrangements. The source is immuneACCESS, and TCRdb retained only in-frame sequences with V and J called. Part of the clones is not carried over; for the studies checked, unresolved V genes explain less than half of this, and the remainder is unexplained. That table is the source of V, J and clone size, and D and trimming were worked out from the DNA. The sample has about 290,000 clones on record, 85% of them singletons. The top ten clones comprise approximately 4.1% of the sample.

The germline V gene provides CDR1 KGHSH and CDR2 LQKENI. The junction shows trimming of 3 bases on V and 7 bases on J, plus 12 bases between the germline ends. Its CDR3 holds 14 amino acids, cysteine through phenylalanine. Only the CDR3 DNA is retained, 42 bases long and in frame from the first base. Sequencing used peripheral blood. The source of this sequence is a woman aged 45 to 65 with active or convalescent COVID-19. Here the chain combines TRBV18 and TRBJ1-4; TRBD1 is perhaps the D gene, given 6 matching bases. The nucleotide sequence is given as TGTGCCAGCTCACCGGGGGCGGAAAGTGAAAAACTGTTTTTT. This yields the protein CASSPGAESEKLFF.